Each of the 28 T cell receptor beta chains below was sequenced from the same sample in a study of T cells in tuberculosis. Some clones are missing from TCRdb's copy, which holds only in-frame ones; the method was immunoSEQ multiplex PCR. The data contain around 33,000 clones, 90% to 95% of them singletons. Time point given: new active TB diagnosis, blood taken before or within 7 days of starting treatment. Sequencing used PBMCs, obtained at tuberculosis diagnosis. The source of these receptors is an adult with tuberculosis.

The genes are TRBV2 and TRBJ1-1; D ambiguous. This CDR3 is 13 amino acids long. V lost 2 bases to trimming and J lost 1 base, with 5 bases between them. Germline V CDR1 and CDR2: SNHLY, FYNNEI. The chain's CDR3 is CASSETQNTEAFF. The CDR3 region has the DNA TGTGCCAGCAGTGAAACACAGAACACTGAAGCTTTCTTT.

This chain uses TRBV28 with TRBJ1-5; D unclear. The CDR3 totals 14 residues. V was cut by 1 base and J by 4 bases, with 8 bases left in between. CDR1 is MDHEN, CDR2 SYDVKM, per germline. In DNA, the CDR3 is TGTGCCAGCAGTTTATCTAGGCCTAATCAGCCCCAGCATTTT. Its translation is CASSLSRPNQPQHF.

V usage is TRBV7-6 and J usage is TRBJ2-7; 8 bases fit TRBD2. J lost 3 bases, V lost 5 bases, and 9 bases had no gene match. The CDR3 is made up of 15 amino acids. CDR1 and CDR2 from the germline V gene are SGHVS and FNYEAQ. This CDR3 is CASSASRGGLYEQYF. CDR3 bases: TGTGCCAGCAGCGCTAGCCGGGGGGGCCTCTACGAGCAGTACTTC. Supplemented by reference TRBV7-6 and TRBJ2-7, the full variable domain reads GAGVSQSPRYKVTKRGQDVALRCDPISGHVSLYWYRQALGQGPEFLTYFNYEAQQDKSGLPNDRFSAERPEGSISTLTIQRTEQRDSAMYRCASSASRGGLYEQYFGPGTRLTVT.

This rearrangement joins TRBV5-1 to TRBJ1-4; tentatively, D is TRBD1 (5 bases). Trimming stripped 4 bases from V and 4 bases from J, with 11 bases between. The CDR3 is 14 amino acids. Germline values: CDR1 SGHRS, CDR2 YFSETQ. The CDR3 loop reads CASSLGADNEKLFF. CDR3 nucleotides: TGCGCCAGCAGCCTAGGGGCAGATAATGAAAAACTGTTTTTT.

V and J are TRBV9 and TRBJ2-2; D may be TRBD2 (5 bases). V lost 3 bases and J lost 5, with 20 bases in between. Germline CDR1 SGDLS, CDR2 YYNGEE. This CDR3 is built from 17 residues. This CDR3 is CASSALPGSYGTGELFF. In DNA, the CDR3 is TGTGCCAGCAGCGCCTTGCCGGGATCCTATGGGACCGGGGAGCTGTTTTTT. Filled out from reference TRBV9 and TRBJ2-2, the complete variable domain reads DSGVTQTPKHLITATGQRVTLRCSPRSGDLSVYWYQQSLDQGLQFLIQYYNGEERAKGNILERFSAQQFPDLHSELNLSSLELGDSALYFCASSALPGSYGTGELFFGEGSRLTVL.

The J gene is TRBJ1-1, the V gene TRBV7-9, with TRBD1 identical over 9 bases. Losses at the gene ends were 5 bases for V and 4 bases for J; bases not matched to a gene: 11. The CDR3 is 16 residues long. Germline V gene data show CDR1 as SEHNR and CDR2 as FQNEAQ (reference sequence). For the CDR3, the DNA is TGTGCCAGCAGCCCACGGACAGGGGAGTGGAGCACTGAAGCTTTCTTT. Translated: CASSPRTGEWSTEAFF.

The chain carries TRBV2 and TRBJ2-7; D might be TRBD2 (5 bases). There are 15 residues in the CDR3. Germline V gene lookup returns CDR1 SNHLY and CDR2 FYNNEI. The ends were cut back, 4 bases at V and 2 bases at J, with 15 bases in the middle. The CDR3 spells CASSAGSLPAYEQYF. The DNA of the CDR3 is TGTGCCAGCAGTGCGGGATCCTTGCCAGCCTACGAGCAGTACTTC.

The chain combines TRBV19 with TRBJ2-3, with 15 bases aligning to TRBD2. V shed 5 bases and J 6 bases; nucleotides not matched to a gene: 9. Germline values: CDR1 LNHDA, CDR2 SQIVND (reference sequence). The CDR3 totals 17 residues. CDR3 DNA: TGTGCCAGTAGTTCCTGGACTAGCGGGGGGGCAAGGGATACGCAGTATTTT. Translation: CASSSWTSGGARDTQYF.

This clone was counted a few times. V and J are TRBV6-1 and TRBJ1-2; D is possibly TRBD1 (5 bases). This CDR3 has 13 residues. Germline V gives CDR1 MNHNS, CDR2 SASEGT. V was cut by 7 bases and J by 3 bases, with 12 bases left in between. DNA of the CDR3: TGTGCCAGCACAAGAAGGGGTTACTATGGCTACACCTTC. Residues: CASTRRGYYGYTF.

The V gene is TRBV5-1, the J gene TRBJ2-6; D not certain. The CDR3 length is 15 residues. The V and J ends lost 2 bases and 0 bases respectively, with 6 bases between them. Per germline, CDR1 SGHRS and CDR2 YFSETQ. CDR3 region: CASSFMSSGANVLTF. In nucleotides, the CDR3 is TGCGCCAGCAGCTTCATGAGCTCTGGGGCCAACGTCCTGACTTTC.

The chain combines TRBV28 with TRBJ2-7, with 12 bases aligning to TRBD1. This CDR3 spans 12 amino acids. Germline CDR1 MDHEN, CDR2 SYDVKM. V lost 9 bases to trimming and J lost 12 bases; unmatched junction nucleotides: 9. DNA for the CDR3: TGTGCCAGTGGATGGGACAGGGGGCCGGGGTACTTC. Translating it yields CASGWDRGPGYF.

The chain uses TRBV5-1 and TRBJ1-1, with 9 bases lining up with TRBD1. Trimming at V came to 2 bases and at J to 3 bases, leaving 5 bases not matched to a gene. CDR1 and CDR2 (germline): SGHRS, YFSETQ. CDR3 length: 15 amino acids. DNA of the CDR3: TGCGCCAGCAGCTTTTACAGGGGGCTAGACACTGAAGCTTTCTTT. Protein product: CASSFYRGLDTEAFF.

J is TRBJ2-7 and V is TRBV28; 8 positions agree with TRBD2. The length of the CDR3 is 15 residues. Per the germline V gene, CDR1 is MDHEN and CDR2 is SYDVKM. V gave up 7 bases and J gave up 2 bases; unmatched junction bases: 10. The CDR3, as DNA: TGTGCCAGCACCCTCGGGGGGGGAATAGCCTACGAGCAGTACTTC. It translates to CASTLGGGIAYEQYF.

The chain recombines TRBV11-2 with TRBJ2-1, with D unresolved. Germline CDR1 is SGHAT and CDR2 is FQNNGV. The CDR3 has 11 residues. V lost 6 bases and J 5 bases, leaving 5 bases between the germline ends. CDR3 in amino acids: CASSRDNEQFF. The CDR3 coding sequence is TGTGCCAGCAGTCGAGACAATGAGCAGTTCTTC.

In this sample, this clone turned up a few times. The gene calls are TRBV2 and TRBJ2-1; 8 bases agree with TRBD2. Germline assignment: CDR1 SNHLY and CDR2 FYNNEI. Trimming removed 4 bases from V and 8 bases from J; junction bases left unmatched: 10. CDR3 size: 15 residues. CDR3 sequence (DNA): TGTGCCAGCAGTGGATACGGGGGGGCCGGGGATGAGCAGTTCTTC. This codes for CASSGYGGAGDEQFF.

The chain combines TRBV6-4 with TRBJ2-1; no definite D call. Germline V CDR1 and CDR2: MRHNA, SNTAGT. V was trimmed by 7 bases and J by 3 bases, leaving 13 bases between them. The CDR3 sequence is 14 residues long. The CDR3 DNA sequence: TGTGCCAGCAAAAAACAGAGCCGCTACAATGAGCAGTTCTTC. Its translation: CASKKQSRYNEQFF.

The chain links TRBV6-5 to TRBJ1-3; 7 bases are shared with TRBD1. The CDR3 is made up of 16 amino acids. The V gene's germline CDR1 is MNHEY and CDR2 SVGAGI. The V segment lost 2 bases and the J segment 0 bases; nucleotides outside the gene matches: 4. Here the CDR3 DNA reads TGTGCCAGCAGTTACGCCACAGGGGTCTCTGGAAACACCATATATTTT. Translated, it gives CASSYATGVSGNTIYF.

V usage is TRBV28 and J usage is TRBJ1-1; D unclear. This CDR3 comprises 12 residues. V lost 8 bases, J lost 0 bases, and 7 bases lay in between. Per germline, CDR1 MDHEN and CDR2 SYDVKM. The CDR3 region is CASQAMNTEAFF. The CDR3 DNA is TGTGCCAGCCAGGCCATGAACACTGAAGCTTTCTTT. The full variable domain, completed using reference TRBV28 and TRBJ1-1, is DVKVTQSSRYLVKRTGEKVFLECVQDMDHENMFWYRQDPGLGLRLIYFSYDVKMKEKGDIPEGYSVSREKKERFSLILESASTNQTSMYLCASQAMNTEAFFGQGTRLTVV.

The gene calls are TRBV7-6 and TRBJ1-6; tentative D call: TRBD1 (6 bases). V was trimmed by 4 bases and J by 14 bases, leaving 27 bases between them. Per the germline V gene, CDR1 is SGHVS and CDR2 is FNYEAQ. This CDR3 region has 17 residues. The DNA of the CDR3 is TGTGCCAGCAGCTCATGGGCCGGGGGGGCAAGTGATAGGTCCCTCCACTTT. This translates into CASSSWAGGASDRSLHF.

The rearrangement joins TRBV2 to TRBJ2-7; 10 positions match TRBD2. The length of the CDR3 is 14 residues. Germline lookup yields CDR1 SNHLY and CDR2 FYNNEI. V trimming: 6 bases; J trimming: 6 bases; junction bases outside the gene matches: 8. CDR3 DNA sequence: TGTGCCAGCAGACGTCTAGCGGGAGACGGCGAGCAGTACTTC. Translating gives CASRRLAGDGEQYF.

V is TRBV4-1 and J is TRBJ1-1, with D tentatively TRBD1 (5 bases). V gave up 1 base and J gave up 6 bases, with 21 bases separating them. This CDR3 is built from 17 residues. Germline V lookup: CDR1 MGHRA, CDR2 YSYEKL. The CDR3 nucleotides read TGCGCCAGCAGCCAAGGCGCTTTGCGGGACTCGAGGTCTGAAGCTTTCTTT. This sequence encodes CASSQGALRDSRSEAFF.

The genes are TRBV19 and TRBJ2-1; tentatively, D is TRBD2 (6 bases). The V end lost 5 bases, the J end lost 4 bases, and 12 bases lay between the germline ends. Germline V CDR1 and CDR2: LNHDA, SQIVND (reference sequence). This CDR3 is 14 amino acids long. The CDR3 loop is CASSPFGGYNEQFF. The CDR3 DNA sequence: TGTGCCAGTAGTCCCTTCGGAGGGTACAATGAGCAGTTCTTC.

The gene calls are TRBV2 and TRBJ2-3; TRBD2 matches at 9 bases. This CDR3 has 15 amino acids. V trimming: 4 bases; J trimming: 6 bases; junction bases outside the gene matches: 8. Germline V gene data show CDR1 as SNHLY and CDR2 as FYNNEI. The CDR3 sequence: CASSGGGLAYDTQYF. The CDR3 nucleotides read TGTGCCAGCAGTGGGGGGGGACTAGCCTACGATACGCAGTATTTT. The variable domain in full, with the rest retrieved from reference TRBV2 and TRBJ2-3, is EPEVTQTPSHQVTQMGQEVILRCVPISNHLYFYWYRQILGQKVEFLVSFYNNEISEKSEIFDDQFSVERPDGSNFTLKIRSTKLEDSAMYFCASSGGGLAYDTQYFGPGTRLTVL.

This chain joins TRBV7-2 and TRBJ2-7; D ambiguous. This CDR3 comprises 13 residues. The germline V and J ends were trimmed by 5 bases and 1 base, with 9 bases remaining between them. From germline, CDR1 is SGHTA and CDR2 FQGNSA. CDR3 coding DNA: TGTGCCAGCAGCCTGACACCTTCCTACGAGCAGTACTTC. Translation gives CASSLTPSYEQYF.

The rearrangement joins TRBV30 to TRBJ2-7; 8 nucleotides line up with TRBD1. The CDR3 is 12 residues long. The V segment lost 0 bases and the J segment 5 bases; nucleotides outside the gene matches: 0. Germline V CDR1 and CDR2: GTSNPN, SVGIG (reference sequence). The chain's CDR3 is CAWSVTGDEQYF. CDR3 DNA sequence: TGTGCCTGGAGTGTGACAGGGGACGAGCAGTACTTC. The whole variable domain, filled in from reference TRBV30 and TRBJ2-7, reads SQTIHQWPATLVQPVGSPLSLECTVEGTSNPNLYWYRQAAGRGLQLLFYSVGIGQISSEVPQNLSASRPQDRQFILSSKKLLLSDSGFYLCAWSVTGDEQYFGPGTRLTVT.

The rearrangement joins TRBV5-1 to TRBJ2-5; 12 bases are a match to TRBD2. The CDR3 is made up of 16 amino acids. V shed 4 bases and J 5 bases; nucleotides not matched to a gene: 9. CDR1 is SGHRS, CDR2 YFSETQ, per germline. This chain's CDR3 is CASSQALAGGVETQYF. In DNA form, the CDR3 reads TGCGCCAGCAGCCAAGCGCTAGCGGGGGGGGTTGAGACCCAGTACTTC. The full variable domain, completed using reference TRBV5-1 and TRBJ2-5, is KAGVTQTPRYLIKTRGQQVTLSCSPISGHRSVSWYQQTPGQGLQFLFEYFSETQRNKGNFPGRFSGRQFSNSRSEMNVSTLELGDSALYLCASSQALAGGVETQYFGPGTRLLVL.

V gene TRBV29-1 combines with J gene TRBJ2-7, with a possible D match to TRBD1 (5 bases). The CDR3 spans 12 residues. Germline CDR1 and CDR2: SQVTM and ANQGSEA. V was clipped by 0 bases and J by 2 bases, with 5 bases between them. This chain's CDR3 is CSVEDRAYEQYF. In DNA form, the CDR3 reads TGCAGCGTTGAAGACAGGGCCTACGAGCAGTACTTC.

This rearrangement joins TRBV7-8 to TRBJ2-7, with D perhaps matching TRBD1 (6 bases). The CDR3 extends over 16 amino acids. V lost 5 bases and J lost 3, with 20 bases in between. Germline values: CDR1 SGHVS, CDR2 FQNEAQ. The chain's CDR3 is CASSLGPTGSYYEQYF. The CDR3 DNA sequence: TGTGCCAGCAGCCTTGGACCGACAGGTTCTTACTACGAGCAGTACTTC.